The 32 T cell receptor beta chains listed next were all sequenced from one sample in a study of radiotherapy plus CTLA-4 blockade in lung cancer. Here immunoSEQ multiplex PCR was the method, and the copy in TCRdb shows in-frame clones only, minus some. The table includes approximately 50,000 clones, about 80% detected once. The sequences come from peripheral blood, collected from a patient treated with radiotherapy plus ipilimumab. The source is a human donor with non-small cell lung cancer whose response to radiotherapy plus ipilimumab could not be evaluated.

This clone was recorded a few times. The V and J genes are TRBV6-5 and TRBJ2-1; 8 nucleotides agree with TRBD1. This CDR3 spans 15 amino acids. The V gene end was trimmed by 5 bases and the J gene end by 7 bases; junction bases not matched to a gene: 10. Germline values: CDR1 MNHEY, CDR2 SVGAGI. CDR3 nucleotide sequence: TGTGCCAGCAGTCTCGACAGGGGAATAATAAATGAGCAGTTCTTC. This gives the protein CASSLDRGIINEQFF.

This clone was detected a few times. The chain is built from TRBV30 and TRBJ2-7, with a tentative D call TRBD2 (6 bases). The CDR3 contains 13 residues. Germline lookup yields CDR1 GTSNPN and CDR2 SVGIG (reference sequence). Trimming stripped 0 bases from V and 4 bases from J, with 10 bases between. Here the CDR3 DNA reads TGTGCCTGGAGTGTACGACGGGGGTACGAGCAGTACTTC. It specifies CAWSVRRGYEQYF.

The V gene is TRBV5-8, the J gene TRBJ2-3; TRBD1 aligns across 8 bases. The CDR3 totals 15 residues. Unmatched junction bases numbered 10, after V lost 4 bases and J lost 6 bases. Germline V CDR1 and CDR2: SGHTS, YDEGEE. CDR3 sequence reads: CASSLGQGRGDTQYF. CDR3 nucleotide sequence: TGTGCCAGCAGCCTAGGACAGGGTAGAGGTGATACGCAGTATTTT.

This sequence joins TRBV18 and TRBJ1-1; weak D call: TRBD1 (6 bases). Looked up from germline, CDR1 is KGHSH and CDR2 is LQKENI. This CDR3 comprises 16 residues. V lost 0 bases and J lost 1, with 12 bases in between. CDR3 residues: CASSPPAQGQNTEAFF. CDR3 in DNA: TGTGCCAGCTCACCACCGGCCCAGGGGCAGAACACTGAAGCTTTCTTT.

The chain links TRBV18 to TRBJ1-4, with D perhaps matching TRBD1 (5 bases). Germline CDR1 KGHSH, CDR2 LQKENI. The CDR3 loop spans 16 amino acids. Trimming removed 0 bases from V and 1 base from J, with 9 bases in between. This chain's CDR3 is CASSPPRQLTNEKLFF. The CDR3 nucleotides are TGTGCCAGCTCACCACCAAGACAGCTAACTAATGAAAAACTGTTTTTT.

J is TRBJ2-3 and V is TRBV27; possibly TRBD2 for D (6 bases). In germline, CDR1 is MNHEY, CDR2 SMNVEV (reference sequence). CDR3 length: 15 residues. V was pared by 3 bases and J by 2 bases, with 12 bases between. CDR3 region: CASSLAGRNTDTQYF. CDR3 bases: TGTGCCAGCAGTTTGGCGGGGCGGAACACAGATACGCAGTATTTT.

The genes are TRBV2 and TRBJ2-3, with D tentatively TRBD2 (5 bases). Germline CDR1 reads SNHLY; CDR2 reads FYNNEI. Trimming left V 7 bases short and J 6 bases short, with 11 bases between. The CDR3 is 12 residues long. This CDR3 is CASKRVDDTQYF. DNA of the CDR3: TGTGCCAGCAAGAGGGTTGATGATACGCAGTATTTT.

Only a few counts were recorded for this clone. This chain links TRBV9 with TRBJ1-4; D is perhaps TRBD1 (5 bases). This CDR3 is 14 amino acids long. V was shortened by 0 bases and J by 4 bases, with 7 bases between the two germline ends. From germline, CDR1 is SGDLS and CDR2 YYNGEE. CDR3 residues: CASSVGQGNEKLFF. As DNA, the CDR3 is TGTGCCAGCAGCGTAGGGCAGGGTAATGAAAAACTGTTTTTT.

This chain joins TRBV28 and TRBJ2-3; 10 nucleotides line up with TRBD2. CDR3 size: 16 residues. The junction had 9 bases not matched to a gene; V was cut back by 3 bases and J by 6 bases. Germline-derived CDR1 and CDR2 are MDHEN and SYDVKM. For the CDR3, the DNA is TGTGCCAGCAGTTTGGTAAGCGGGAGGGCCGCGGATACGCAGTATTTT. This gives the protein CASSLVSGRAADTQYF.

CDR3 protein: CASSPGGPSYEQYF. In DNA, the CDR3 is TGTGCCAGCAGCCCCGGGGGGCCTTCGTACGAGCAGTACTTC. The rearrangement links TRBV14 to TRBJ2-7; possibly TRBD2 for D (7 bases). V was clipped by 4 bases and J by 4 bases, with 14 bases between them. Germline assignment: CDR1 SGHDN and CDR2 FVKESK. This CDR3 is built from 14 residues.

J is TRBJ2-5 and V is TRBV27, with 9 bases identical to TRBD1. V shed 3 bases and J 2 bases; nucleotides not matched to a gene: 1. The CDR3 contains 14 residues. The germline CDR1 and CDR2 sequences are MNHEY and SMNVEV (reference sequence). This CDR3 reads CASSFGTGQETQYF. In DNA, the CDR3 is TGTGCCAGCAGTTTTGGGACAGGGCAAGAGACCCAGTACTTC.

The genes are TRBV5-1 and TRBJ2-5; D is perhaps TRBD1 (5 bases). V was clipped by 4 bases and J by 5 bases, with 18 bases between them. Germline assignment: CDR1 SGHRS and CDR2 YFSETQ. The CDR3 covers 15 residues. CDR3 sequence reads: CASSQLVGASETQYF. In DNA form, the CDR3 reads TGCGCCAGCAGCCAGCTGGTAGGGGCCTCGGAGACCCAGTACTTC. The full variable domain, completed using reference TRBV5-1 and TRBJ2-5, is KAGVTQTPRYLIKTRGQQVTLSCSPISGHRSVSWYQQTPGQGLQFLFEYFSETQRNKGNFPGRFSGRQFSNSRSEMNVSTLELGDSALYLCASSQLVGASETQYFGPGTRLLVL.

The rearrangement uses TRBV5-8 and TRBJ2-1; TRBD2 agrees at 15 bases. CDR1 is SGHTS, CDR2 YDEGEE, per germline. With V trimmed by 4 bases and J by 0 bases, 8 bases remained unmatched. This CDR3 has 19 amino acids. CDR3 sequence reads: CASSPAGTSGGSSYNEQFF. The CDR3 region has the DNA TGTGCCAGCAGCCCGGCCGGGACTAGCGGGGGGAGCTCCTACAATGAGCAGTTCTTC.

The chain joins TRBV18 to TRBJ2-5, with 7 bases aligning to TRBD1. The end of the DNA fits TRBJ2-7 better, so the J call may be wrong. The CDR3 length is 15 residues. Germline CDR1 reads KGHSH; CDR2 reads LQKENI. This chain's CDR3 is CASSLGGGLGYEQYF. CDR3 nucleotide sequence: TGTGCCAGCTCACTAGGGGGCGGACTGGGATACGAGCAGTACTTC.

The chain has TRBV11-2 and TRBJ2-2, with 13 bases lining up with TRBD2. This CDR3 is 15 amino acids long. CDR1 is SGHAT and CDR2 is FQNNGV in the germline V gene. Germline trimming cut 6 bases from V and 6 bases from J; bases unmatched to any gene: 4. The CDR3 loop reads CASRRTSGSAGELFF. DNA for the CDR3: TGTGCCAGCAGGAGGACTAGCGGGAGTGCCGGGGAGCTGTTTTTT.

CDR3 DNA: TGTGCCAGCCAAACGACTAGCGGGACGGATACGCAGTATTTT. Protein product: CASQTTSGTDTQYF. The chain links TRBV6-1 to TRBJ2-3, with 11 bases identical to TRBD2. The CDR3 loop spans 14 amino acids. Per germline, CDR1 MNHNS and CDR2 SASEGT. Germline trimming cut 8 bases from V and 6 bases from J; bases unmatched to any gene: 7.

The chain joins TRBV27 to TRBJ2-1; weak D call: TRBD2 (5 bases). V lost 5 bases, J lost 8 bases, and 16 bases lay in between. In germline, CDR1 is MNHEY, CDR2 SMNVEV (reference sequence). CDR3 length equals 14 residues. The CDR3 coding sequence is TGTGCCAGCAGTGTCGGGCGGAGGAGTGATGAGCAGTTCTTC. Translating it yields CASSVGRRSDEQFF.

This rearrangement joins TRBV4-3 to TRBJ1-2; D is undetermined. V was shortened by 0 bases and J by 4 bases, with 12 bases between the two germline ends. CDR3 length: 15 amino acids. CDR1 LGHNA and CDR2 YSLEER come from the germline V gene. The CDR3 region is CASSQDLNSPYGYTF. The CDR3 DNA sequence: TGCGCCAGCAGCCAAGATCTTAACAGTCCCTATGGCTACACCTTC.

The chain joins TRBV4-2 to TRBJ2-1, with TRBD2 matching over 9 bases. Germline V gene sequence: CDR1 LGHNA, CDR2 YNFKEQ. The CDR3 loop spans 15 amino acids. V was pared by 1 base and J by 10 bases, with 8 bases of the junction left unmatched. CDR3 in amino acids: CASSQGASGIKEQFF. The CDR3 nucleotides are TGTGCCAGCAGCCAAGGGGCTAGCGGGATAAAGGAGCAGTTCTTC.

This clone appeared a few times. The chain recombines TRBV11-2 with TRBJ2-6; D remains ambiguous. Trimming removed 4 bases at V and 2 bases at J, with 9 bases between. CDR3 size: 15 residues. Germline CDR1 SGHAT, CDR2 FQNNGV. The CDR3 spells CASSYTDAGANVLTF. Written as DNA, the CDR3 is TGTGCCAGCAGCTACACAGATGCTGGGGCCAACGTCCTGACTTTC.

J is TRBJ2-4 and V is TRBV30; D possibly corresponds to TRBD2 (6 bases). This CDR3 contains 14 residues. Trimming took off 3 bases at V and 0 bases at J, with 9 bases between the two ends. Looked up from germline, CDR1 is GTSNPN and CDR2 is SVGIG (reference sequence). The CDR3 sequence: CAWRVGGAKNIQYF. In nucleotides, the CDR3 is TGTGCCTGGAGAGTGGGGGGAGCCAAAAACATTCAGTACTTC.

This chain joins TRBV7-2 and TRBJ2-5; tentatively, D is TRBD2 (6 bases). This CDR3 contains 18 residues. Germline V CDR1 and CDR2: SGHTA, FQGNSA. V was shortened by 1 base and J by 2 bases, with 20 bases between the two germline ends. The CDR3 DNA reads as TGTGCCAGCAGCTTAGTAGTAGGAGGGACCGGAAATCAAGAGACCCAGTACTTC. Translated: CASSLVVGGTGNQETQYF.

The chain recombines TRBV23-1 with TRBJ2-3; D is possibly TRBD1 (5 bases). TRBV23-1 is noted as an ORF with a role that remains uncertain. The ends were cut back, 5 bases at V and 0 bases at J, with 21 bases in the middle. The CDR3 extends over 18 amino acids. The CDR3 nucleotides are TGCGCCAGCAGTGAAAGGGGCCTCACGATTTCTAGCACAGATACGCAGTATTTT. Translation: CASSERGLTISSTDTQYF.

In its sample, this clone was seen a few times. This rearrangement joins TRBV28 to TRBJ2-2; 10 bases match TRBD1. This CDR3 region has 15 residues. Germline V lookup: CDR1 MDHEN, CDR2 SYDVKM. Trimming took 2 bases from V and 6 from J; bases not matched to a gene: 3. The CDR3 protein is CASSLPGTGAGELFF. The CDR3 region has the DNA TGTGCCAGCAGTTTACCCGGGACAGGGGCCGGGGAGCTGTTTTTT.

This chain joins TRBV7-2 and TRBJ2-3; maybe TRBD2 (7 bases). The V end was cut by 7 bases, the J end by 1 base, with 15 bases between. The CDR3 totals 15 residues. CDR1 is SGHTA, CDR2 FQGNSA, per germline. The CDR3 loop is CASKRGGPGTDTQYF. The CDR3 DNA sequence: TGTGCCAGCAAAAGGGGGGGACCCGGCACAGATACGCAGTATTTT.

V and J are TRBV18 and TRBJ1-1; TRBD1 agrees at 9 bases. This CDR3 contains 18 residues. The V gene end was trimmed by 1 base and the J gene end by 0 bases; junction bases not matched to a gene: 9. The germline V gene has CDR1 KGHSH and CDR2 LQKENI. The CDR3 here is CASSPQAGGTGMNTEAFF. CDR3 sequence (DNA): TGTGCCAGCTCACCACAAGCCGGCGGGACAGGGATGAACACTGAAGCTTTCTTT.

The chain is built from TRBV10-1 and TRBJ2-1; 9 nucleotides agree with TRBD2. CDR1 and CDR2 from the germline V gene are WNHNN and SYGVQD (reference sequence). J lost 0 bases, V lost 8 bases, and 2 bases had no gene match. This CDR3 contains 14 residues. In DNA form, the CDR3 reads TGCGCCAGCGGTAGCGGGAGCTCCTACAATGAGCAGTTCTTC. The encoded protein is CASGSGSSYNEQFF.

The chain joins TRBV19 to TRBJ2-7, with 8 bases identical to TRBD1. The CDR3 loop spans 15 amino acids. CDR1 LNHDA and CDR2 SQIVND come from the germline V gene (reference sequence). Trimming at V came to 3 bases and at J to 5 bases, leaving 9 bases not matched to a gene. For the CDR3, the DNA is TGTGCCAGTAGTATTCGAGGGACAGGACGGAACGAGCAGTACTTC. It yields the protein CASSIRGTGRNEQYF.

The chain has TRBV7-2 and TRBJ1-2; TRBD1 might be the D (6 bases). From germline, CDR1 is SGHTA and CDR2 FQGNSA. The CDR3 is made up of 15 amino acids. V was cut by 5 bases and J by 4 bases, with 17 bases left in between. The CDR3 region is CASSQGQQWFYGYTF. In DNA form, the CDR3 reads TGTGCCAGCAGCCAAGGACAGCAGTGGTTCTATGGCTACACCTTC.

V usage is TRBV5-4 and J usage is TRBJ2-2; 9 nucleotides align to TRBD2. The junction had 4 bases not matched to a gene; V was cut back by 3 bases and J by 1 base. The CDR3 extends over 16 amino acids. Germline CDR1 SGHNT, CDR2 YYREEE (reference sequence). In DNA form, the CDR3 reads TGTGCCAGCAGCTCCGGACTAGCGCAGAACACCGGGGAGCTGTTTTTT. Translation: CASSSGLAQNTGELFF.

The chain links TRBV4-3 to TRBJ2-2, with D possibly being TRBD2 (6 bases). Germline V gives CDR1 LGHNA, CDR2 YSLEER. With 1 base removed from V and 4 bases from J, the gap between germline ends came to 13 bases. CDR3 length equals 16 residues. CDR3 sequence reads: CASSQGGQRVTGELFF. CDR3 nucleotide sequence: TGCGCCAGCAGCCAAGGGGGCCAGCGGGTCACCGGGGAGCTGTTTTTT.

V and J are TRBV5-1 and TRBJ1-4; TRBD1 is a possible D gene (6 bases). V was shortened by 4 bases and J by 5 bases, with 15 bases between the two germline ends. CDR3 length: 15 amino acids. In germline, CDR1 is SGHRS, CDR2 YFSETQ. The CDR3 is CASSQPGGANEKLFF. The DNA for the CDR3 is TGCGCCAGCAGCCAGCCTGGGGGCGCGAATGAAAAACTGTTTTTT.